This TCR beta chain was observed in a study of human T cells and chemical hapten exposure. The starting material, unfractionated whole blood, was used for total RNA extraction. This clonotype occurred many times. Authors' methods: Counting gave a median of around 100,000 TCRs per sample, with values ranging from roughly 20,000 to 750,000. MiXCR, applied by TCRdb to the 5' RACE reads, yields one record per CDR3 protein. TCRdb, rather than the study authors, made the V and J calls. Of about 140,000 distinct CDR3 sequences listed, over 3.5% are singletons. Trimming removed 3 bases at V and 6 bases at J, with 10 bases between. Germline loops: CDR1 PRHDT, CDR2 FYEKMQ (reference sequence). This CDR3 is built from 13 residues.

This clonotype originated in a female donor in good health. The chain combines TRBV13 with TRBJ2-3, with D unclear. CDR3 DNA sequence: TGTGCCAGCAGCTTGAATAGAGCGGATACGCAGTATTTT. Protein product: CASSLNRADTQYF.